One and the same sample provided the 8 T cell receptor beta chains below, sequenced in a study of T cell responses to AZD1222 COVID-19 vaccine. Profiled with immunoSEQ multiplex PCR; TCRdb holds only in-frame clones, not every one. The sample contains 95,000 to 100,000 clones, roughly 87% of which appear only once. The sample was peripheral blood, taken on day 0 of AZD1222 vaccination. These receptors were taken from an adult in good health.

CDR3 region: CASRRPGTSGRPSYNEQFF. CDR3 bases: TGTGCCAGCAGGCGACCCGGGACTAGCGGAAGACCATCCTACAATGAGCAGTTCTTC. The rearrangement links TRBV28 to TRBJ2-1, with TRBD2 identical over 11 bases. Germline-derived CDR1 and CDR2 are MDHEN and SYDVKM. This CDR3 is 19 amino acids long. J was trimmed by 1 base and V by 6 bases; bases with no gene match: 14.

The table lists this clone with a count of one. The chain combines TRBV11-1 with TRBJ2-5; unclear D gene. The V gene lost 1 base and the J gene lost 5 bases, with 5 bases spanning the gap. The CDR3 sequence is 12 residues long. Germline-derived CDR1 and CDR2 are SGHAT and FQDESV (reference sequence). CDR3 nucleotides: TGTGCCAGCAGCTTAGGGGTGGAGACCCAGTACTTC. Translating gives CASSLGVETQYF.

This clone came up a few times. This sequence joins TRBV28 and TRBJ1-5; D remains unclear. Germline lookup yields CDR1 MDHEN and CDR2 SYDVKM. V gave up 3 bases and J gave up 11 bases, with 11 bases separating them. The CDR3 runs 12 residues. This chain's CDR3 is CASSLLRGAQHF. In nucleotides, the CDR3 is TGTGCCAGCAGTTTGTTACGGGGAGCCCAGCATTTT.

The chain links TRBV20-1 to TRBJ1-2; D is uncertain. Trimming took off 3 bases at V and 6 bases at J, with 8 bases between the two ends. The germline gives CDR1 DFQATT, CDR2 SNEGSKA (reference sequence). CDR3 length equals 11 residues. The DNA of the CDR3 is TGCAGTGCTAGCGACGCCAATGGCTACACCTTC. Protein sequence: CSASDANGYTF.

The chain links TRBV11-2 to TRBJ2-1, with D unclear. Germline CDR1 is SGHAT and CDR2 is FQNNGV. V was cut by 1 base and J by 10 bases, with 8 bases left in between. The CDR3 contains 12 residues. The CDR3, as DNA: TGTGCCAGCAGCTTAGTTCGGCGGGAGCAGTTCTTC. Protein sequence: CASSLVRREQFF. The whole variable domain, filled in from reference TRBV11-2 and TRBJ2-1, reads EAGVAQSPRYKIIEKRQSVAFWCNPISGHATLYWYQQILGQGPKLLIQFQNNGVVDDSQLPKDRFSAERLKGVDSTLKIQPAKLEDSAVYLCASSLVRREQFFGPGTRLTVL.

Only one count was recorded for this clone. J is TRBJ2-7 and V is TRBV6-5; 10 positions agree with TRBD2. This CDR3 is 15 amino acids long. Germline V lookup: CDR1 MNHEY, CDR2 SVGAGI. Unmatched junction bases numbered 6, after V lost 6 bases and J lost 1 base. The CDR3 DNA sequence: TGTGCCAGCAGGCGGGGGACTAGCGTATCCTACGAGCAGTACTTC. Amino acids: CASRRGTSVSYEQYF.

This clone was seen only a few times. This chain uses TRBV10-1 with TRBJ2-2, with 9 nucleotides matching TRBD2. Per the germline V gene, CDR1 is WNHNN and CDR2 is SYGVQD (reference sequence). This CDR3 region has 20 residues. V lost 8 bases and J lost 0; bases outside the gene matches: 19. In DNA, the CDR3 is TGCGCCAGCCCCCCTTTGTGGGGATTTGAGCGGGAGGCGAACACCGGGGAGCTGTTTTTT. Its protein product is CASPPLWGFEREANTGELFF.

V gene TRBV7-8 combines with J gene TRBJ2-1; D is ambiguous. Trimming took off 3 bases at V and 2 bases at J, with 11 bases between the two ends. CDR1 is SGHVS and CDR2 is FQNEAQ in the germline V gene. The CDR3 is 15 amino acids. CDR3 DNA: TGTGCCAGCAGCTTTCAATTGGGTGCCTACAATGAGCAGTTCTTC. This sequence encodes CASSFQLGAYNEQFF.